The 16 T cell receptor beta chains in this list originate from one sample, sequenced in a study of metastatic and nonmetastatic thyroid tumors. Until they underwent thyroid surgery, no patient had received any treatment. TCRdb ran MiXCR on the PCR reads. This table has about 39,000 clones, around an eighth appearing once. The sequenced sample consisted of blood. The receptors were sampled from a male donor with papillary thyroid cancer or a benign thyroid nodule (not recorded which). Some clones in this sample may be carry-over from other donors' samples.

The chain employs TRBV4-3 and TRBJ2-2; D remains unclear. This CDR3 spans 16 amino acids. Trimming took off 0 bases at V and 3 bases at J, with 11 bases between the two ends. Germline V CDR1 and CDR2: LGHNA, YSLEER. CDR3 DNA: TGCGCCAGCAGCCAAGAGTTTATAGGGTACACCGGGGAGCTGTTTTTT. Protein sequence: CASSQEFIGYTGELFF.

This clone was recorded a few times. The chain joins TRBV15 to TRBJ1-2; possible D gene TRBD1, 6 bases. Per germline, CDR1 LNHNV and CDR2 YYDKDF (reference sequence). This CDR3 has 14 residues. Trimming took off 7 bases at V and 3 bases at J, with 15 bases between the two ends. The CDR3 nucleotides read TGTGCCACCATCAGCTACAGGGCCTACTATGGCTACACCTTC. As protein: CATISYRAYYGYTF.

This clone was detected ten times or more. J is TRBJ2-2 and V is TRBV4-3; no clear D gene. This CDR3 contains 14 residues. CDR1 is LGHNA and CDR2 is YSLEER in the germline V gene. V lost 1 base, J lost 2 bases, and 5 bases lay in between. The CDR3 nucleotides are TGCGCCAGCAGCCAAGGACACAACACCGGGGAGCTGTTTTTT. This encodes CASSQGHNTGELFF.

In the case of this clone: Being one base from a much bigger clone, this may be a read error. This chain uses TRBV19 with TRBJ2-1, with D hard to call. Germline assignment: CDR1 LNHDA and CDR2 SQIVND (reference sequence). There are 12 residues in the CDR3. Trimming left V 5 bases short and J 8 bases short, with 10 bases between. The CDR3 reads CASSQLSDEQFF. The CDR3 nucleotides are TGTGCCAGTAGTCAGTTATCGGATGAGCAGTTCTTC. The complete variable domain, with remaining parts taken from reference TRBV19 and TRBJ2-1, reads DGGITQSPKYLFRKEGQNVTLSCEQNLNHDAMYWYRQDPGQGLRLIYYSQIVNDFQKGDIAEGYSVSREKKESFPLTVTSAQKNPTAFYLCASSQLSDEQFFGPGTRLTVL.

This clone showed up many times. The gene calls are TRBV5-5 and TRBJ2-3; a weak D match, TRBD2 (5 bases). V shed 5 bases and J shed 3 bases, with 13 bases lying between them. From germline, CDR1 is SGHKS and CDR2 YYEKEE (reference sequence). The CDR3 loop spans 14 amino acids. CDR3 protein: CASSQSVATDTQYF. The CDR3 coding sequence is TGTGCCAGCAGTCAGAGCGTAGCGACAGATACGCAGTATTTT.

A note on this clone: A much larger clone sits a single nucleotide away, making a read error possible. The J gene is TRBJ1-2, the V gene TRBV5-8, with unresolved D. CDR1 and CDR2 from the germline V gene are SGHTS and YDEGEE. This CDR3 has 12 residues. The V end lost 6 bases, the J end lost 4 bases, and 10 bases lay between the germline ends. CDR3 sequence reads: CASILDSYGYTF. CDR3 coding DNA: TGTGCCAGCATCTTAGACTCCTATGGCTACACCTTC.

This clone is classed as medium-sized. The chain is built from TRBV6-2 or TRBV6-3 and TRBJ1-1, with no clear D. The germline V gene has CDR1 MNHEY and CDR2 SVGEGT. CDR3 length: 12 residues. The ends were cut back, 2 bases at V and 7 bases at J, with 8 bases in the middle. CDR3 nucleotides: TGTGCCAGCAGTTACCCTGGGATTGAAGCTTTCTTT. Its protein is CASSYPGIEAFF.

This clone was detected many times. This chain links TRBV13 with TRBJ2-2; 10 nucleotides agree with TRBD2. The V gene end was trimmed by 5 bases and the J gene end by 7 bases; junction bases not matched to a gene: 10. CDR1 is PRHDT and CDR2 is FYEKMQ in the germline V gene (reference sequence). The CDR3 consists of 16 residues. The DNA of the CDR3 is TGTGCCAGCAGCCTTCTTACAGCGGGAGGGAACGGGGAGCTGTTTTTT. It is translated as CASSLLTAGGNGELFF.

The sample holds many counts of this clone. The chain carries TRBV6-2 or TRBV6-3 and TRBJ2-5, with 7 bases fitting TRBD2. V was clipped by 6 bases and J by 1 base; unmatched bases: 11. Germline V gene lookup returns CDR1 MNHEY and CDR2 SVGEGT. The CDR3 spans 16 residues. In DNA, the CDR3 is TGTGCCAGCAGCGCAGGGACTACTATATTCCAAGAGACCCAGTACTTC. Its translation is CASSAGTTIFQETQYF.

This clone showed up many times. The chain couples TRBV28 to TRBJ1-4, with 10 bases aligning to TRBD1. Trimming removed 5 bases from V and 8 bases from J; junction bases left unmatched: 5. Per the germline V gene, CDR1 is MDHEN and CDR2 is SYDVKM. This CDR3 contains 14 residues. CDR3 sequence reads: CASSTPGQGEKLFF. CDR3 nucleotide sequence: TGTGCCAGCAGTACCCCGGGACAGGGGGAAAAACTGTTTTTT. Full variable domain (rest looked up from reference TRBV28 and TRBJ1-4): DVKVTQSSRYLVKRTGEKVFLECVQDMDHENMFWYRQDPGLGLRLIYFSYDVKMKEKGDIPEGYSVSREKKERFSLILESASTNQTSMYLCASSTPGQGEKLFFGSGTQLSVL.

This clone was seen a few times. This chain joins TRBV18 and TRBJ2-5; no reliable D call. This CDR3 has 16 residues. The germline gives CDR1 KGHSH, CDR2 LQKENI. Trimming stripped 3 bases from V and 2 bases from J, with 16 bases between. The CDR3 DNA follows: TGTGCCAGCTCACCCCCAGTATTGGCGGCTCAAGAGACCCAGTACTTC. Protein sequence: CASSPPVLAAQETQYF.

The chain has TRBV7-8 and TRBJ2-3, with unresolved D. The CDR3 has 16 amino acids. The germline V gene has CDR1 SGHVS and CDR2 FQNEAQ. V was cut by 5 bases and J by 4 bases, with 19 bases left in between. The CDR3 region has the DNA TGTGCCAGCAGCCTCTGTACCCTGTACGGGTCAGATACGCAGTATTTT. It translates to CASSLCTLYGSDTQYF. Drawing the rest from reference TRBV7-8 and TRBJ2-3, the complete variable domain is GAGVSQSPRYKVAKRGQDVALRCDPISGHVSLFWYQQALGQGPEFLTYFQNEAQLDKSGLPSDRFFAERPEGSVSTLKIQRTQQEDSAVYLCASSLCTLYGSDTQYFGPGTRLTVL.

The rearrangement links TRBV30 to TRBJ2-7, with D possibly TRBD2 on 6 matching bases. Germline CDR1 and CDR2: GTSNPN and SVGIG (reference sequence). V gave up 8 bases and J gave up 1 base, with 18 bases separating them. The CDR3 extends over 14 amino acids. The CDR3 bases are TGTGCCCACACCCTCACGGGAGATTCCTACGAGCAGTACTTC. Translated: CAHTLTGDSYEQYF.

Many counts were recorded for this clone. The J gene is TRBJ2-6, the V gene TRBV19; possible D gene TRBD2, 5 bases. Germline CDR1 is LNHDA and CDR2 is SQIVND (reference sequence). The V end was cut by 5 bases, the J end by 4 bases, with 9 bases between. The CDR3 totals 14 residues. The CDR3 nucleotides read TGTGCCAGTAGTGGACTGTTGGGGGCCAACGTCCTGACTTTC. Protein sequence: CASSGLLGANVLTF.

This clone has just a few counts. With a much larger clone just one base away, this may be a read error. Other DNA sequences in this specimen translate into the identical CDR3. The chain combines TRBV10-1 with TRBJ2-3; tentatively, D is TRBD1 or TRBD2 (5 bases each). CDR1 is WNHNN, CDR2 SYGVQD, per germline (reference sequence). The CDR3 spans 13 residues. CDR3 sequence: CASSELGVDTQYF. CDR3 bases: TGCGCCAGCAGCGAGTTGGGGGTAGATACGCAGTATTTT.

The J gene is TRBJ1-1, the V gene TRBV5-4; D unclear. Germline-derived CDR1 and CDR2 are SGHNT and YYREEE (reference sequence). Trimming removed 0 bases at V and 1 base at J, with 10 bases between. The CDR3 extends over 15 amino acids. The CDR3 loop is CASSLGAAPNTEAFF. CDR3 DNA: TGTGCCAGCAGCTTGGGTGCGGCACCGAACACTGAAGCTTTCTTT.